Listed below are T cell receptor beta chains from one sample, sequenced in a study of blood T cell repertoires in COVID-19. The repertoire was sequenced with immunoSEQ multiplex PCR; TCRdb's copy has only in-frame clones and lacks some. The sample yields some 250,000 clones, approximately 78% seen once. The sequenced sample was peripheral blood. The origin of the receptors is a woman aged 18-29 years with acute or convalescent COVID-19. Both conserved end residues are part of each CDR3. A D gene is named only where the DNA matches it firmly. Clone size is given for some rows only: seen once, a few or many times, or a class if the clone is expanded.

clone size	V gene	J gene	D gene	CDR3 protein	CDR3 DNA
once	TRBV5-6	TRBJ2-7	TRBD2	CASSSLQGLVEYEQYF	TGTGCCAGCAGCTCGCTACAGGGACTAGTAGAGTACGAGCAGTACTTC
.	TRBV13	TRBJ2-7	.	CASSPSPRSSYEQYF	TGTGCCAGCAGCCCAAGTCCGAGGAGCTCCTACGAGCAGTACTTC
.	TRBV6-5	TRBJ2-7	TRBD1	CASSSPGTGGFEQYF	TGTGCCAGCAGCTCACCCGGGACAGGGGGCTTCGAGCAGTACTTC
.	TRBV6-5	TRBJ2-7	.	CASSYSRPKDEQYF	TGTGCCAGCAGTTACTCCAGGCCGAAAGACGAGCAGTACTTC
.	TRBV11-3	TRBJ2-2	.	CASSFSLLGTGELFF	TGTGCCAGCAGCTTCTCACTACTCGGCACCGGGGAGCTGTTTTTT
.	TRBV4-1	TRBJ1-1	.	CASLKSPDTEAFF	TGCGCCAGCCTAAAGTCGCCCGACACTGAAGCTTTCTTT
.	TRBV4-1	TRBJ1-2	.	CASSHDGTMTTGGYTF	TGCGCCAGCAGCCACGACGGGACAATGACTACTGGGGGCTACACCTTC
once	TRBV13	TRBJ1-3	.	CASSLRGSGNTIYF	TGTGCCAGCAGCTTACGGGGCTCTGGAAACACCATATATTTT
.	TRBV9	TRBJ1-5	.	CASSADSSSKPQHF	TGTGCCAGCAGCGCAGACTCCAGTTCAAAGCCCCAGCATTTT
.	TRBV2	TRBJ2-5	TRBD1	CASRDRGQETQYF	TGTGCCAGCAGGGACAGGGGGCAAGAGACCCAGTACTTC
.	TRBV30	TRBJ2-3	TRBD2	CAWSGLGRGTQYF	TGTGCCTGGAGTGGATTGGGGAGGGGTACGCAGTATTTT
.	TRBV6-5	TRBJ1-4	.	CASSPRPFPNEKLFF	TGTGCCAGCAGCCCGCGTCCCTTCCCTAATGAAAAACTGTTTTTT
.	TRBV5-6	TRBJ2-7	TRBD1	CASSPTGGSYEQYF	TGTGCCAGCAGCCCGACAGGGGGCTCCTACGAGCAGTACTTC
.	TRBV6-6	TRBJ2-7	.	CASSKGGEGRYEQYF	TGTGCCAGCAGTAAGGGGGGGGAGGGCCGCTACGAGCAGTACTTC
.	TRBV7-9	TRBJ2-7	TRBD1	CASSTRTGIYEQYF	TGTGCCAGCAGCACGCGGACAGGGATCTACGAGCAGTACTTC
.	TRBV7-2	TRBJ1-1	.	CASSISSVLHTEAFF	TGTGCCAGCAGCATCTCGTCCGTCCTTCACACTGAAGCTTTCTTT
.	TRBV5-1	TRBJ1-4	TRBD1	CASSLGQGEEKLFF	TGCGCCAGCAGCTTGGGACAGGGTGAGGAAAAACTGTTTTTT
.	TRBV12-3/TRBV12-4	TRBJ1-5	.	CASSPNGDQPQHF	TGTGCCAGCAGCCCCAACGGGGATCAGCCCCAGCATTTT
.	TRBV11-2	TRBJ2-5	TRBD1	CASSFNRGSETQYF	TGTGCCAGCAGCTTCAACAGGGGGTCAGAGACCCAGTACTTC
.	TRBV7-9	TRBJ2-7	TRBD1	CASSQPPQGASYEQYF	TGTGCCAGCAGCCAACCGCCACAGGGGGCCTCCTACGAGCAGTACTTC
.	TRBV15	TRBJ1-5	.	CATSSAGSGQPQHF	TGTGCCACCAGCAGTGCGGGGTCGGGCCAGCCCCAGCATTTT
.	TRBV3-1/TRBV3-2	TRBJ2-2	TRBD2	CASSQALTSGMVGELFF	TGTGCCAGCAGCCAAGCCCTAACTAGCGGGATGGTCGGGGAGCTGTTTTTT
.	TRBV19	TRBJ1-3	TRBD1	CASTKTYYRGGSGNTIYF	TGTGCCAGTACAAAGACCTATTACAGGGGAGGCTCTGGAAACACCATATATTTT
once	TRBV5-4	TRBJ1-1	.	CASSLGGARYTEAFF	TGTGCCAGCAGCCTGGGCGGGGCCCGGTACACTGAAGCTTTCTTT
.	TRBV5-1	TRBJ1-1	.	CASSLQQENTEAFF	TGCGCCAGCAGCTTGCAACAGGAGAACACTGAAGCTTTCTTT
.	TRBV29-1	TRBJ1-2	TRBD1	CSVGQGDYGYTF	TGCAGCGTTGGACAGGGTGACTATGGCTACACCTTC
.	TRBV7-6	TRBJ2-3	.	CASSLDRITDTQYF	TGTGCCAGCAGCCTTGACAGAATCACAGATACGCAGTATTTT
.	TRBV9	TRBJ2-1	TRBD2	CASSPPGLAEYNEQFF	TGTGCCAGCAGCCCTCCGGGACTAGCGGAGTACAATGAGCAGTTCTTC
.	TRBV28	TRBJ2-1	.	CASSWGLAYNEQFF	TGTGCCAGCAGTTGGGGACTCGCATACAATGAGCAGTTCTTC
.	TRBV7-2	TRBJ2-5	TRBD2	CASSSKRGGLNKETQYF	TGTGCCAGCAGCTCCAAACGCGGGGGACTTAATAAGGAGACCCAGTACTTC
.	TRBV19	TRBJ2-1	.	CASSIRDSTVDEQFF	TGTGCCAGTAGTATACGGGACTCCACCGTCGATGAGCAGTTCTTC